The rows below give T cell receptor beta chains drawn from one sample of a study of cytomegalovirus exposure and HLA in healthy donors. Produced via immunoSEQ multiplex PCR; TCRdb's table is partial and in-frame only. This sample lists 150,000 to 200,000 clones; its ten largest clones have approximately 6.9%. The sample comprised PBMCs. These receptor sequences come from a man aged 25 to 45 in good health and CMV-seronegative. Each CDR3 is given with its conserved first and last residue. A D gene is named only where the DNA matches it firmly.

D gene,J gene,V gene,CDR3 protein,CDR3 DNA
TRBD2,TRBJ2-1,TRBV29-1,CSVEQSSGSPRQFF,TGCAGCGTTGAACAGTCTAGCGGGAGTCCAAGGCAGTTCTTC
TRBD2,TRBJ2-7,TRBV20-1,CSAGGDEQYF,TGCAGTGCTGGGGGGGACGAGCAGTACTTC
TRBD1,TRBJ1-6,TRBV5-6,CASSFPGQPPSPLHF,TGTGCCAGCAGCTTCCCGGGACAGCCACCATCACCCCTCCACTTT
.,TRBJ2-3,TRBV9,CASSVDSRTDTQYF,TGTGCCAGCAGCGTAGACAGCCGCACAGATACGCAGTATTTT
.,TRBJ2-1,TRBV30,CAWTLTNNNEQFF,TGTGCCTGGACATTAACGAACAACAATGAGCAGTTCTTC
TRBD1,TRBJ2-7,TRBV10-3,CAISGGGVTAHEQYF,TGTGCCATCAGTGGAGGGGGCGTTACTGCTCACGAGCAGTACTTC
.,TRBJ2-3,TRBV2,CARGGGARTDTQYF,TGTGCCAGGGGAGGGGGGGCTCGCACAGATACGCAGTATTTT
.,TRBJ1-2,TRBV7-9,CASSLPAGPYGYTF,TGTGCCAGCAGCCTCCCGGCAGGCCCCTATGGCTACACCTTC
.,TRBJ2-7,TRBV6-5,CASSWAVNSYEQYF,TGTGCCAGCAGTTGGGCAGTGAACTCCTACGAGCAGTACTTC
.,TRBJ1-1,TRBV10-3,CAISELETGNTEAFF,TGTGCCATCAGTGAGTTGGAGACAGGGAACACTGAAGCTTTCTTT
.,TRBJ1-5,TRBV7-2,CASSPMGANQPQHF,TGTGCCAGCAGCCCGATGGGGGCCAATCAGCCCCAGCATTTT
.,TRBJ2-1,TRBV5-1,CASSLVPGLTYNEQFF,TGCGCCAGCAGCTTGGTACCGGGATTGACCTACAATGAGCAGTTCTTC
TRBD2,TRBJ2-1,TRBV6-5,CASNSGGPIDEQFF,TGTGCCAGCAATTCGGGAGGGCCTATTGATGAGCAGTTCTTC
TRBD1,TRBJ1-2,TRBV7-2,CASSSATGGADGYTF,TGTGCCAGCAGCTCGGCTACAGGGGGGGCGGATGGCTACACCTTC
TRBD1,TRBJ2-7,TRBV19,CASSIGQGSWGSYEQYF,TGTGCCAGTAGTATTGGACAGGGCTCTTGGGGCTCCTACGAGCAGTACTTC
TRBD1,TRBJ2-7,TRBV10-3,CAINGQGAYEQYF,TGTGCCATCAACGGACAGGGGGCTTACGAGCAGTACTTC
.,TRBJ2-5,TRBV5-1,CASSPDEGTQYF,TGCGCCAGCAGCCCAGATGAGGGGACCCAGTACTTC
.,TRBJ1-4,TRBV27,CASSLSGGFRELFF,TGTGCCAGCAGTTTATCTGGTGGTTTCAGGGAACTGTTTTTT
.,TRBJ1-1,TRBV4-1,CASSQSDRMNTEAFF,TGCGCCAGCAGCCAATCGGACAGAATGAACACTGAAGCTTTCTTT
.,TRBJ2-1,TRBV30,CALDRDTGYNEQFF,TGTGCCTTGGACCGGGACACCGGATACAATGAGCAGTTCTTC
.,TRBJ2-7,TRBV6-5,CASSPAGPYEQYF,TGTGCCAGCAGCCCGGCAGGGCCCTACGAGCAGTACTTC
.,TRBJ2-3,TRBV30,CACAGLFTDTQYF,TGTGCCTGCGCCGGACTTTTCACAGATACGCAGTATTTT
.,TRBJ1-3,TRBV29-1,CSVTVPGNTIYF,TGCAGCGTTACGGTTCCTGGAAACACCATATATTTT
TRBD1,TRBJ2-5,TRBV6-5,CASSFGTGGFETQYF,TGTGCCAGCAGTTTCGGGACAGGGGGCTTCGAGACCCAGTACTTC
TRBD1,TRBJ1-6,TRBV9,CASSEGQQYNSPLHF,TGTGCCAGCAGCGAGGGACAGCAATATAATTCACCCCTCCACTTT
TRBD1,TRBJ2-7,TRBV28,CASSTGGGEQYF,TGTGCCAGCTCGACAGGGGGCGGCGAGCAGTACTTC
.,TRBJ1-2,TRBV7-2,CASSFGWSNYGYTF,TGTGCCAGCAGCTTCGGGTGGTCTAACTATGGCTACACCTTC
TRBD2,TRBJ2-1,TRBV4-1,CASSQDLWVGLAGVDDNEQFF,TGCGCCAGCAGCCAAGATCTATGGGTGGGTTTGGCGGGAGTGGACGACAATGAGCAGTTCTTC
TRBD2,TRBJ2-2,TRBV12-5,CASGWGLASGNTGELFF,TGTGCTAGTGGTTGGGGATTAGCTAGCGGGAACACCGGGGAGCTGTTTTTT
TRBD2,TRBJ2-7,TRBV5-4,CASSPLGGGLAGANEQYF,TGTGCCAGCAGCCCCCTTGGGGGGGGACTAGCGGGAGCGAACGAGCAGTACTTC
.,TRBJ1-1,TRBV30,CAWSGDGGRGEAFF,TGTGCCTGGAGTGGGGACGGGGGACGAGGTGAAGCTTTCTTT
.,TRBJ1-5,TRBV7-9,CASSLTSQGNQPQHF,TGTGCCAGCAGCTTGACCAGCCAGGGCAATCAGCCCCAGCATTTT
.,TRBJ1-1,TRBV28,CASSFIGRGNTEAFF,TGTGCCAGCAGTTTTATCGGCAGGGGGAACACTGAAGCTTTCTTT
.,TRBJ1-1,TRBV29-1,CSPRRLNTEAFF,TGCAGCCCTAGGCGGTTGAACACTGAAGCTTTCTTT
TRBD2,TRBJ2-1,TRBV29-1,CSVAREGYEQFF,TGCAGCGTTGCGAGGGAGGGCTATGAGCAGTTCTTC
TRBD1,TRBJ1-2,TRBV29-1,CSAPGQGNYGYTF,TGCAGCGCCCCGGGACAGGGGAACTATGGCTACACCTTC
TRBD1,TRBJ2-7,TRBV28,CASGLGGQASYEQYF,TGTGCCAGCGGCCTCGGGGGACAGGCATCCTACGAGCAGTACTTC
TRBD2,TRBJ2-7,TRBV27,CASSPMTSGDYEQYF,TGTGCCAGCAGTCCAATGACTAGCGGGGACTACGAGCAGTACTTC
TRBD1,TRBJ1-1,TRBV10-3,CAIQGGDDTEAFF,TGTGCCATTCAGGGGGGCGACGACACTGAAGCTTTCTTT
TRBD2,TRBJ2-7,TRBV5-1,CASSLGGGGRSSYEQYF,TGCGCCAGCAGCTTGGGAGGCGGGGGGAGAAGCTCCTACGAGCAGTACTTC
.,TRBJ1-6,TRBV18,CASSPPEGPRSPLHF,TGTGCCAGCTCACCACCGGAGGGCCCACGGTCACCCCTCCACTTT
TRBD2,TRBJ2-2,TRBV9,CASSASGSSTGELFF,TGTGCCAGCAGCGCTAGCGGGAGCAGCACCGGGGAGCTGTTTTTT
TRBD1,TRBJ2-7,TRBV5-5,CASSFTGTGGTYEQYF,TGTGCCAGCAGCTTCACCGGGACAGGGGGTACCTACGAGCAGTACTTC
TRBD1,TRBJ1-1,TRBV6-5,CASSYQTGTVNTEAFF,TGTGCCAGCAGTTACCAAACCGGGACAGTGAACACTGAAGCTTTCTTT
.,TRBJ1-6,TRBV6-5,CASSYSGDIKSPLHF,TGTGCCAGCAGTTACTCGGGGGACATAAAGTCACCCCTCCACTTT
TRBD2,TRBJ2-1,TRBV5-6,CASSLWLAGVSEQFF,TGTGCCAGCAGCTTGTGGCTAGCGGGAGTCAGTGAGCAGTTCTTC
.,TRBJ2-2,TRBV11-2,CASSQGGSLPNTGELFF,TGTGCCAGCAGCCAGGGTGGTAGCCTCCCGAACACCGGGGAGCTGTTTTTT
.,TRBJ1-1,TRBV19,CASRGAMNTEAFF,TGTGCCAGTAGGGGGGCCATGAACACTGAAGCTTTCTTT
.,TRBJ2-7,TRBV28,CASSQDIPYEQYF,TGTGCCAGCAGCCAGGACATCCCCTACGAGCAGTACTTC
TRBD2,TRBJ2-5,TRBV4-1,CASSPPGAGGGETQYF,TGCGCCAGCAGCCCCCCAGGGGCGGGAGGCGGGGAGACCCAGTACTTC
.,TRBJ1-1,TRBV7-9,CASSLAQGSTEAFF,TGTGCCAGCAGCTTAGCGCAGGGAAGCACTGAAGCTTTCTTT
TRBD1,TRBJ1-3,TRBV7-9,CASSRSDRGGNTIYF,TGTGCCAGCAGCCGATCCGACAGGGGTGGAAACACCATATATTTT
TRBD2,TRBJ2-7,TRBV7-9,CASSLRREYEQYF,TGTGCCAGCAGCTTACGGCGGGAGTACGAGCAGTACTTC
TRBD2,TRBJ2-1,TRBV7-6,CASSVRTSGAGGNEQFF,TGTGCCAGCAGCGTGCGGACTAGCGGAGCGGGGGGCAATGAGCAGTTCTTC
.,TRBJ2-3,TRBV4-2,CASSQDGLPSDTQYF,TGTGCCAGCAGCCAAGATGGGCTCCCCTCCGATACGCAGTATTTT